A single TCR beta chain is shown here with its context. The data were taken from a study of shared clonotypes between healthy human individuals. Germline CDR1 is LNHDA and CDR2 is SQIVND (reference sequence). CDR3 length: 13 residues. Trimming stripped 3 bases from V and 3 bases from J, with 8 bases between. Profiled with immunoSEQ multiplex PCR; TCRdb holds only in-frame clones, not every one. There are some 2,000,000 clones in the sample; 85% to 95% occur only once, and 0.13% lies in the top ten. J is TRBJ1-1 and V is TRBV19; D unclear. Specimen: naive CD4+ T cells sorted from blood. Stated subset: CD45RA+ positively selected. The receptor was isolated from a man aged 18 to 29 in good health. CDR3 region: CASSMRGHTEAFF. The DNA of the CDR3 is TGTGCCAGTAGTATGCGCGGGCACACTGAAGCTTTCTTT.